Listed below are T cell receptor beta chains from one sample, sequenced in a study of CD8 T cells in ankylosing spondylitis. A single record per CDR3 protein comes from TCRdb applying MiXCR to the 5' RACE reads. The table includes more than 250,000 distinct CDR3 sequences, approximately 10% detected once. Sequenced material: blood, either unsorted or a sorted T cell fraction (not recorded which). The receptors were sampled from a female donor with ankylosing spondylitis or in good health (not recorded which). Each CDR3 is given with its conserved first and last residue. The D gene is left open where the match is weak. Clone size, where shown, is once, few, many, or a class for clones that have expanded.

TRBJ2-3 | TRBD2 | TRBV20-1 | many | TGCAGTGCTTCTCCCCTAGCGGGGGCAGCAGATACGCAGTATTTT | CSASPLAGAADTQYF
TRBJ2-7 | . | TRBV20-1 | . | TGCAGTGCTACCGGGACAAGGATCGAGCAGTACTTC | CSATGTRIEQYF
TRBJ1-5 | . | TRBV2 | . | TGTGCCAGCAGTGGAATGAACGTCGGATTGAACAATCAGCCCCAGCATTTT | CASSGMNVGLNNQPQHF
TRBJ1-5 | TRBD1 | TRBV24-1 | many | TGTGCCACCAGTGATTCTCGGGACAGGGGGGGACCTTATAGCAATCAGCCCCAGCATTTT | CATSDSRDRGGPYSNQPQHF
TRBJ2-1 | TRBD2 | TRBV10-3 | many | TGTGCCATAGATTTAGCGGGAGAAGGAGAGCAGTTCTTC | CAIDLAGEGEQFF
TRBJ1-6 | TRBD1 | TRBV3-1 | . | TGTGCCACCTGCCCACAACATACTCTGACAGGGGTTAATTCACCCCTCCACTTT | CATCPQHTLTGVNSPLHF
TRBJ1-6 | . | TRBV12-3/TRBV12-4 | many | TGTGCCAGCAGCCTCGGACAGTATAATTCACCCCTCCACTTT | CASSLGQYNSPLHF
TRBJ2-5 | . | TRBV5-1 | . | TGCGCCAGCAGCTCTGGGCGGGGCGCGGAGACCCAGTACTTC | CASSSGRGAETQYF
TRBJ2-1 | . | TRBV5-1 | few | TGCGCCAGCAAAGCGGAGGCGAGCTCCTACAATGAGCAGTTCTTC | CASKAEASSYNEQFF
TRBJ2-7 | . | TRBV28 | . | TGTGCCAGCAGTCCTTCGGACAGAACCTACGAGCAGTACTTC | CASSPSDRTYEQYF
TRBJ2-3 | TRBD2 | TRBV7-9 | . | TGTGCCAGCAGCTTGACTAGCGGCTTCACAGATACGCAGTATTTT | CASSLTSGFTDTQYF
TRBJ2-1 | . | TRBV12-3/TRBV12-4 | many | TGTGCCAGCAATTCTCCCCTTCCGGGGGAGCAGTTCTTC | CASNSPLPGEQFF
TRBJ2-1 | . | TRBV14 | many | TGTGCCAGCAGGGGGGCTAATGAGCAGTTCTTC | CASRGANEQFF
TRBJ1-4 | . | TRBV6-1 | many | TGTGCCAGCAGTGTGAGATGGGAGGAAAAACTGTTTTTT | CASSVRWEEKLFF
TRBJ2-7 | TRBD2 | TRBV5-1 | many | TGCGCCAGCAGCTTATGGACTAGCGGAACCTACGAGCAGTACTTC | CASSLWTSGTYEQYF
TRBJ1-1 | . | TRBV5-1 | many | TGCGCCAGCAGCTTCGGGAGGGGCGGCACTGAAGCTTTCTTT | CASSFGRGGTEAFF
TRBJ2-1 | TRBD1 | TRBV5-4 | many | TGTGCCAGCAGCTCCGACAGGGGAGTATCCTACAATGAGCAGTTCTTC | CASSSDRGVSYNEQFF
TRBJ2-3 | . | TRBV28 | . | TGTGCCAGCAGTTTAGCTAGCACATATACGCAGTATTTT | CASSLASTYTQYF
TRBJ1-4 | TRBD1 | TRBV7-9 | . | TGTGCCAGCATCCGACAGGGGGGTGAAAAACTGTTTTTT | CASIRQGGEKLFF
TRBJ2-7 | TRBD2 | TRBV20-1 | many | TGCAGTGCTAGAGTCGGACTAGCGGGAGGGTACGAGCAGTACTTC | CSARVGLAGGYEQYF
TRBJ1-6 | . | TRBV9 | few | TGTGCCAGCAGCGCATCGGGCCCTAATTCACCCCTCCACTTT | CASSASGPNSPLHF
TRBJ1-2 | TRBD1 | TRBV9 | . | TGTGCCAGCAGCGCTACCGGGACAGGGGATATGGGCTACACCTTC | CASSATGTGDMGYTF
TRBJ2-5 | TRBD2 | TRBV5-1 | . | TGCGCCAGCAGCTTTGGTAGCGGGAGGGGCCAAGAGACCCAGTACTTC | CASSFGSGRGQETQYF
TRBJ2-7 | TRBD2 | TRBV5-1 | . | TGCGCCAGCAGCTTGGATCCTAGCGGAGACTACGAGCAGTACTTC | CASSLDPSGDYEQYF
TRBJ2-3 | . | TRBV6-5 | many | TGTGCCAGCAGTTACTCGATGGTTGGCGGGATCGATACGCAGTATTTT | CASSYSMVGGIDTQYF
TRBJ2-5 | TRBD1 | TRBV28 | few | TGTGCCAGCAGTGAGATGGGACAGGGGACGGAGACCCAGTACTTC | CASSEMGQGTETQYF
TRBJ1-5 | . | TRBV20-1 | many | TGCAGTGCTAGAGGGACGGATCAGCCCCAGCATTTT | CSARGTDQPQHF
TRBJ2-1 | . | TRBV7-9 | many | TGTGCCAGCGCCGACTCCAGCTCCTACAATGAGCAGTTCTTC | CASADSSSYNEQFF
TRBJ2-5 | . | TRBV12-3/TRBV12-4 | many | TGTGCCAGCAGGTTGCTCCCCCAAGAGACCCAGTACTTC | CASRLLPQETQYF
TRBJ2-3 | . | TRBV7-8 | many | TGTGCCAGCAGCCGAGAGTTGGGGGTCTTCACAGATACGCAGTATTTT | CASSRELGVFTDTQYF
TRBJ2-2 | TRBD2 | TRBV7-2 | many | TGTGCCAGCACCCCTACCGGGACTAGTCAGACTGGAGGGGAGCTGTTTTTT | CASTPTGTSQTGGELFF
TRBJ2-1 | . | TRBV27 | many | TGTGCCAGCAGTTCTTCCAGACGGGGACTCCGTAGCTCCTACAATGAGCAGTTCTTC | CASSSSRRGLRSSYNEQFF
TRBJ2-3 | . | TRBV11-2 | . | TGTGCCAGCAGCTTAGATCTGACCAGAACAGATACGCAGTATTTT | CASSLDLTRTDTQYF
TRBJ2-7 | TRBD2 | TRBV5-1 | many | TGCGCCAGCAGGGGACTAGCGGGAGACAACGAGCAGTACTTC | CASRGLAGDNEQYF
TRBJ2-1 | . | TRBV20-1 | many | TGCAGTGTGCTCCCGCCGGGTTACAATGAGCAGTTCTTC | CSVLPPGYNEQFF
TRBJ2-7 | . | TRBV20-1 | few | TGCAGTGCTAGCTCCCCCTCGCTAGGGTACGAGCAGTACTTC | CSASSPSLGYEQYF
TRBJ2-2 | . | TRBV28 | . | TGTGCCAGCAAACTTCGGCAGATTAACACCGGGGAGCTGTTTTTT | CASKLRQINTGELFF
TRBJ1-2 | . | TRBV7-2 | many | TGTGCCAGCAGCTTAAGATTTGCAGGGAACTATGGCTACACCTTC | CASSLRFAGNYGYTF
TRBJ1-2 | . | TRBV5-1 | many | TGCGCCAGCAGCTCCGAACCCGGACCGAACTATGGCTACACCTTC | CASSSEPGPNYGYTF
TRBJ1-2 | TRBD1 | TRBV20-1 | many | TGCAGTGCTAGAGATGGAGGGACAGTCTATGGCTACACCTTC | CSARDGGTVYGYTF
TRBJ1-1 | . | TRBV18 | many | TGTGCCAGCTCACCATCCCAGTCGAACACTGAAGCTTTCTTT | CASSPSQSNTEAFF
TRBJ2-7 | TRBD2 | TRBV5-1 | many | TGCGCCAGCAGCATGACTAGCGGGAACTACGAGCAGTACTTC | CASSMTSGNYEQYF
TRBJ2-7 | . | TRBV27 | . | TGTGCCAGCAGTTTATCCGGGGGACTCTACGAGCAGTACTTC | CASSLSGGLYEQYF
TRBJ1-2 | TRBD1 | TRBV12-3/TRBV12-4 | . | TGTGCCAGCAGTCTGCGTCCGGGACAGGGGAGGGACGGCTACACCTTC | CASSLRPGQGRDGYTF
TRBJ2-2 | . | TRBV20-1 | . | TGCAGTGCTAGACCGGCCGGGTTCACCGGGGAGCTGTTTTTT | CSARPAGFTGELFF
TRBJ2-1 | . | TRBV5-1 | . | TGCGCCAGCAGCTTGGAGACTCTCGCCTGGGATGAGCAGTTCTTC | CASSLETLAWDEQFF
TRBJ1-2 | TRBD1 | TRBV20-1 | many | TGCAGTGCTGGGGGTGGGACAGGGGGCTTTGGCTACACCTTC | CSAGGGTGGFGYTF